Each of the 16 T cell receptor delta chains below was sequenced from the same sample in a study of γδ T cells in repeated Plasmodium falciparum infection. Gammadelta T cells were flow-sorted from PBMC into Vgamma9/Vdelta2+ and Vdelta2-negative populations for bulk analysis. TCRdb re-called clones from the multiplex PCR reads using CATT. The sample shows around 82,000 delta-chain clones, approximately 1.4% of them seen only once. The material sequenced was gamma-delta T cells from blood. These TCRs come from a pool of human donors (malaria-infected and uninfected, not separated).

To note about this clone: TCRdb lists the protein of a much larger clone for this DNA, which differs at residue 13, so this is likely a read error; the protein given here is translated from the DNA itself. The chain combines TRDV2 with TRDJ1, with unresolved D. Germline matching of the DNA provided the J gene here, since TCRdb leaves it blank. The CDR3 runs 17 residues. Looked up from germline, CDR1 is GEAIGNYY and CDR2 is EKD. CDR3 sequence: CACDTVSSPGYTVKLIF. For the CDR3, the DNA is TGTGCCTGTGACACCGTGTCCTCTCCGGGGTACACCGTTAAACTCATCTTT.

On this clone itself: A far bigger clonotype differs at one base, so this is likely a read error. Other nucleotide sequences from this sample produce the same CDR3. The rearrangement joins TRDV2 to TRDJ1; D ambiguous. The J gene, not given by TCRdb, was assigned here from a germline match of the nucleotide sequence. The CDR3 totals 17 residues. Trimming cost V 0 bases and J 2 bases, with 18 bases left between them. The germline V gene has CDR1 GEAIGNYY and CDR2 EKD. The chain's CDR3 is CACDTAGVLRYTDKLIF. The CDR3 nucleotides read TGTGCCTGTGACACCGCCGGGGTTCTCCGGTATACCGATAAACTCATCTTT.

Worth noting for this clone: This may stem from a read error, because a much larger clone lies one nucleotide away. Other nucleotide sequences from this sample produce the same CDR3. The V and J genes are TRDV3 and TRDJ1; 11 bases are shared with TRDD3. CDR3 length equals 21 residues. Germline loops: CDR1 TVYSNPD, CDR2 GDNSRS (reference sequence). The CDR3 region is CAFSWYLRPTGGYGYTDKLIF. Written as DNA, the CDR3 is TGCGCCTTTAGCTGGTACCTACGTCCAACTGGGGGATATGGGTACACCGATAAACTCATCTTT.

This clone was found many times. The rearrangement links TRDV1 to TRDJ1; TRDD3 aligns across 10 bases. The CDR3 contains 21 residues. The J segment lost 4 bases and the V segment lost 1 base, leaving 21 bases of the junction unmatched. In germline, CDR1 is TSWWSYY, CDR2 QGS. CDR3 loop: CALGEPSYVGPILGDLDKLIF. The CDR3 region has the DNA TGTGCTCTTGGGGAACCTTCCTACGTAGGGCCCATACTGGGGGATCTCGATAAACTCATCTTT.

This clone was counted ten times or more. The same CDR3 can be traced to other DNA sequences in this sample. V is TRDV1 and J is TRDJ1; possible D gene TRDD3, 6 bases. The V end lost 2 bases, the J end lost 8 bases, and 30 bases lay between the germline ends. Germline V lookup: CDR1 TSWWSYY, CDR2 QGS. This CDR3 has 19 amino acids. As DNA, the CDR3 is TGTGCTCTTGGGGAATGGGGTTTACTTTCGGATACTTCAACTAACAAACTCATCTTT. Its translation: CALGEWGLLSDTSTNKLIF.

In its sample, this clone was seen a few times. The same CDR3 arises from other DNA sequences in this sample as well. The gene calls are TRDV2 and TRDJ1, with 13 nucleotides matching TRDD3. No J gene is reported in TCRdb; it was inferred here by comparing the DNA with germline. Germline V gene data show CDR1 as GEAIGNYY and CDR2 as EKD. The trim removed 1 base at V and 4 bases at J, leaving 8 bases unmatched. The CDR3 is 17 residues long. The CDR3 region is CACDTLVLGDTSDKLIF. CDR3 nucleotide sequence: TGTGCCTGTGACACTTTGGTACTGGGGGATACGAGCGATAAACTCATCTTT.

This clone was counted ten times or more. A read error likely explains why the TCRdb protein, taken from a much larger clone, differs from this DNA's translation at residue 17; the protein shown is translated from the DNA. V is TRDV1 and J is TRDJ1; 8 nucleotides align to TRDD3. Germline V gene data show CDR1 as TSWWSYY and CDR2 as QGS. The CDR3 extends over 19 amino acids. Written as DNA, the CDR3 is TGTGCTCTTGGGGAAGCGTCGAGTCCCAACTACTGGGGGGGCTACAAACCCATCTTT. Its protein is CALGEASSPNYWGGYKPIF.

The sample holds a few counts of this clone. The TCRdb protein, from a much larger clone, departs from this DNA's translation at residue 6, likely by read error; the protein shown derives from the DNA. V usage is TRDV2 and J usage is TRDJ1; TRDD3 matches at 13 bases. No J gene was available from TCRdb, and it was assigned here by a germline match of the DNA. V shed 1 base, J shed 0 bases, and the junction held 13 bases outside the gene matches. Germline V gives CDR1 GEAIGNYY, CDR2 EKD. The CDR3 is made up of 20 amino acids. This chain's CDR3 is CACDTEYWGIRALYTDKLIF. The CDR3 DNA follows: TGTGCCTGTGACACTGAGTACTGGGGGATACGCGCCCTGTACACCGATAAACTCATCTTT.

As regards this clone: This DNA's translation differs at residue 12 from TCRdb's protein, which comes from a much larger clone; a read error is likely, and the protein shown is translated from the DNA. J is TRDJ1 and V is TRDV1; 7 bases are a match to TRDD3. The J gene was missing in TCRdb and was found by matching the end of the DNA to germline. Losses at the gene ends were 1 base for V and 6 bases for J; bases not matched to a gene: 20. There are 19 residues in the CDR3. Germline lookup yields CDR1 TSWWSYY and CDR2 QGS. For the CDR3, the DNA is TGTGCTCTTGGGGAACCATCTCTTCCCTTGTTAGGGGGGATCCATAAACTCATCTTT. This translates into CALGEPSLPLLGGIHKLIF.

About this clone: The protein TCRdb lists belongs to a much larger clone and differs from this DNA's translation at residue 7, which points to a read error; the protein shown is made from the DNA. The chain joins TRDV1 to TRDJ1, with 9 nucleotides matching TRDD3. Germline matching of the DNA provided the J gene here, since TCRdb leaves it blank. With V trimmed by 0 bases and J by 0 bases, 11 bases remained unmatched. The germline gives CDR1 TSWWSYY, CDR2 QGS. The CDR3 sequence is 19 residues long. CDR3 amino acids: CALGELVPNWGTYTDKLIF. The DNA for the CDR3 is TGTGCTCTTGGGGAACTAGTTCCTAACTGGGGGACGTACACCGATAAACTCATCTTT.

This clone occurred a few times. The protein that TCRdb holds for this DNA derives from a much larger clone and differs from the translated DNA at residue 8, which likely indicates a read error; the protein shown here is translated from the DNA. This sequence joins TRDV2 and TRDJ1; D remains ambiguous. TCRdb is silent on the J gene; assignment here came from matching the DNA to germline. Germline assignment: CDR1 GEAIGNYY and CDR2 EKD. CDR3 length equals 18 residues. The V and J ends lost 1 base and 0 bases respectively, with 20 bases between them. This CDR3 reads CACDTKYDQPMYTDKLIF. The CDR3 DNA reads TGTGCCTGTGACACGAAGTACGACCAGCCGATGTACACCGATAAACTCATCTTT.

As for this clone: TCRdb pairs this DNA with a much larger clone's protein that differs at residue 9, likely a read error; the protein shown was translated from the DNA. V and J are TRDV1 and TRDJ1, with a possible D match to TRDD2 (8 bases). The V and J ends lost 3 bases and 0 bases respectively, with 26 bases between them. The CDR3 runs to 20 residues. Germline CDR1 TSWWSYY, CDR2 QGS. Here the CDR3 reads CALGEAFLVGDYDYTDKLIF. CDR3 DNA sequence: TGTGCTCTTGGGGAGGCCTTCCTAGTGGGGGACTACGATTACACCGATAAACTCATCTTT.

This clone has a handful of counts. A far larger clone is one nucleotide away, so this likely arose from a read error. Other DNA sequences in the sample encode the same CDR3. This rearrangement joins TRDV1 to TRDJ1, with 8 positions matching TRDD3. The J gene is not listed in TCRdb, so it was assigned here from a DNA match to germline. With 6 bases clipped from V and 2 bases from J, the junction kept 23 bases outside the gene matches. CDR1 is TSWWSYY, CDR2 QGS, per germline. The CDR3 consists of 20 residues. The chain's CDR3 is CALGSSFRTGGPGLTDKLIF. In nucleotides, the CDR3 is TGTGCTCTTGGTTCTTCCTTCCGGACTGGGGGTCCCGGACTAACCGATAAACTCATCTTT.

Regarding this clone: TCRdb pairs this DNA with a much larger clone's protein that differs at residue 4, likely a read error; the protein shown was translated from the DNA. The chain is built from TRDV2 and TRDJ1; 11 nucleotides agree with TRDD3. Here the J gene came from matching the DNA to germline, since TCRdb omits it. Germline CDR1 is GEAIGNYY and CDR2 is EKD. CDR3 length equals 16 residues. The DNA of the CDR3 is TGTGCCTGTGGCACCCTGGGGGATACTTCCACCGATAAACTCATCTTT. Translation gives CACGTLGDTSTDKLIF.

A few counts support this clone. A far larger clone lies a single base away; this is likely a read error. This CDR3 is also generated by other DNA sequences in the sample. The genes are TRDV2 and TRDJ1, with TRDD3 matching 13 bases. Germline CDR1 reads GEAIGNYY; CDR2 reads EKD. There are 18 residues in the CDR3. The CDR3 is CACDTLVLGDTHDDKLIF. As DNA, the CDR3 is TGTGCTTGTGACACGCTCGTACTGGGGGATACGCACGACGATAAACTCATCTTT.

This clone has at least ten counts. A single base separates this from a much larger clone, so it may be a read error. As DNA, the CDR3 is TGTGCCCGTGACACGGTCTGGGGACACGATAGGGAGACCGATAAACTCATCTTT. It is translated as CARDTVWGHDRETDKLIF. The rearrangement uses TRDV2 and TRDJ1; a possible D gene is TRDD3 (6 bases). CDR3 length: 18 amino acids. The germline V gene encodes CDR1 GEAIGNYY and CDR2 EKD.